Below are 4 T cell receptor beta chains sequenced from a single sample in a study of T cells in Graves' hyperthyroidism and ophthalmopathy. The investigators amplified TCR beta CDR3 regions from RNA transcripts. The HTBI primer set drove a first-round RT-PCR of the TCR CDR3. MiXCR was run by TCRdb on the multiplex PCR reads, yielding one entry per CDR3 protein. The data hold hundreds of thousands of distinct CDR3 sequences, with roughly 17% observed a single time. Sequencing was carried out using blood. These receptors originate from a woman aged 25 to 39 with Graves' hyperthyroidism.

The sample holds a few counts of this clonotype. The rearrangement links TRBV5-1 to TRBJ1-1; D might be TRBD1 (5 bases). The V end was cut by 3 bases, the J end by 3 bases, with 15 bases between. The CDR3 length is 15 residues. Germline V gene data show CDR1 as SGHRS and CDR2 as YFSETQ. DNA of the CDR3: TGCGCCAGCAGCTGGCGCAACCTGGGGGACACTGAAGCTTTCTTT. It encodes CASSWRNLGDTEAFF.

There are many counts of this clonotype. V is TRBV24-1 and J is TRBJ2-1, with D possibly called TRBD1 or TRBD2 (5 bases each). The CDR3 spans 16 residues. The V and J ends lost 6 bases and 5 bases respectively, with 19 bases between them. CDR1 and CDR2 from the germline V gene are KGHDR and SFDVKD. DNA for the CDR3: TGTGCCACCAGTTTAAAGATCGGGACGGGGAACAATGAGCAGTTCTTC. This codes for CATSLKIGTGNNEQFF.

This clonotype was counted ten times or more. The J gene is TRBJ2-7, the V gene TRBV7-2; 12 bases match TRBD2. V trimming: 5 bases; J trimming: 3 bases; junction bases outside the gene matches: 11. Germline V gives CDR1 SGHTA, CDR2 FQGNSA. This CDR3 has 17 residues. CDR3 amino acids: CASSPWTSGVARYEQYF. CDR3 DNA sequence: TGTGCCAGCAGCCCATGGACTAGCGGGGTGGCTCGCTACGAGCAGTACTTC.

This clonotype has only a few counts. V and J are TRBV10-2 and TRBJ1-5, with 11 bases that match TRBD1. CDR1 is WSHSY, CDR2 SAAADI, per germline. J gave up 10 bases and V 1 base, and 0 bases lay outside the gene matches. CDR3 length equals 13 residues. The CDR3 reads CASSEWTGGPQHF. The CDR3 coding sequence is TGCGCCAGCAGTGAGTGGACAGGGGGCCCCCAGCATTTT.